The entry below describes one TCR beta chain. Antigen: not known. At the DNA level, this CDR3 is encoded by other sequences in the same sample as well. The sample originates from a study of shared clonotypes between healthy human individuals. Study-wide background: Donors consisted of a couple of women and three men between 18 and 49. The study used three CD4 naive, three CD4 memory, two CD8 naive and one CD8 memory plate per donor. The study, taken as a whole, reports: Shared across four donors were approximately 5% of the naive CD4 clonotypes.

Each subset's genomic DNA was split evenly across several immunoSEQ plates. Profiling relied on immunoSEQ multiplex PCR, and the TCRdb table lists in-frame clones only, not all of them. In the table there are about 2.3 million clones, around 93% of which are singletons. This sequence originates from a man between 18 and 35 years old in good health. Some clones in this sample may be carry-over from other donors' samples. Sequencing was performed on naive CD4+ T cells from PBMCs. Noted subset: CD45RA+ positively selected.

The CDR3 nucleotides read TGCGCCAGCAGCTTGCCGGGCGAGGAGACCCAGTACTTC. Translated: CASSLPGEETQYF. This chain joins TRBV5-1 and TRBJ2-5, with unresolved D. CDR1 SGHRS and CDR2 YFSETQ come from the germline V gene. The germline V and J ends were trimmed by 1 base and 5 bases, with 9 bases remaining between them. The CDR3 spans 13 residues.